Listed here is a single T cell receptor beta chain. This sample is part of a study of long-term antiretroviral therapy in people with HIV. Donors each had at least one pre-ART PBMC sample and at least two post-ART ones. With survey level as its setting, the immunoSEQ assay was v3.0. Sequencing was performed with immunoSEQ multiplex PCR; in TCRdb, only in-frame clones are kept and a portion is missing. Here the sample spans roughly 42,000 clones, about nine tenths being singletons. Germline V gene data show CDR1 as SGHNT and CDR2 as YYREEE (reference sequence). The ends lost 4 bases at V and 2 bases at J; junction bases unmatched: 12. The CDR3 extends over 16 amino acids.

The rearrangement uses TRBV5-4 and TRBJ2-7, with TRBD1 identical over 7 bases. This clonotype originated in a woman between 50 and 59 years old with HIV. Sequencing used unsorted PBMCs, obtained 0.1 years before starting antiretroviral therapy. CDR3 protein: CASSLNPTGITYEQYF. CDR3 DNA: TGTGCCAGCAGCCTGAACCCGACAGGGATTACCTACGAGCAGTACTTC.